This TCR beta chain is from a study of blood T cell repertoires in COVID-19. Looking at the study overall: The analysed material was cDNA or gDNA that came from T cells, B-cell-depleted T cells, or PBMCs.

Only in-frame clones appear in the TCRdb table, and some are missing; sequencing was by immunoSEQ multiplex PCR. The sample lists some 300,000 clones, nearly 90% occurring once. CDR3 length: 13 residues. J was trimmed by 10 bases and V by 3 bases; bases with no gene match: 6. CDR1 is DFQATT and CDR2 is SNEGSKA in the germline V gene (reference sequence). The sequence derives from a middle-aged woman with COVID-19, enrolled during active disease. The chain recombines TRBV20-1 with TRBJ1-6; 7 nucleotides match TRBD1. Sequencing input: peripheral blood. The CDR3 nucleotides are TGCAGTGCTAGTTACGACAGGGAATCACCCCTCCACTTT. Its translation: CSASYDRESPLHF.